Following are 2 T cell receptor beta chains from one sample sequenced in a study of T cell repertoires in cytomegalovirus infection (dated by TCRdb to between 2018 and 2020). TCRdb shows the sequencer as Illumina HiSeq 1500. TCRdb cleaned the public reads at Q25 with fastp, built clones with MiXCR and kept in-frame beta chains. Under each unique CDR3 protein, matching rows form one entry showing the most common genes and DNA. The sample has fewer than 1,000,000 distinct CDR3 sequences on record, around 30% of them singletons. About an eighth of the sample is held by the ten biggest clonotypes. These TCRs are of unknown antigen specificity. The treatment or condition label of this sample denotes: in vitro stimulation with specific CMV peptide epitopes to enrich CMV-specific T cells. The specimen was cultured CD8+ T cells from PBMCs, collected from culture after CMV antigen stimulation. The receptors were sampled from a human donor in good health (CMV status not recorded). Some clones in this sample may be carry-over from other donors' samples.

This clonotype appeared once. The gene calls are TRBV6-1 and TRBJ2-7, with D unresolved. Germline V gives CDR1 MNHNS, CDR2 SASEGT. Trimming cost V 4 bases and J 8 bases, with 6 bases left between them. This CDR3 spans 10 amino acids. CDR3 coding DNA: TGTGCCAGCAGTGGTCTCCAGCAGTACTTC. The encoded protein is CASSGLQQYF.

This clonotype was observed a handful of times. This chain connects TRBV12-3 or TRBV12-4 to TRBJ1-1, with a possible D match to TRBD1 (6 bases). The CDR3 covers 13 residues. V dropped 10 bases and J dropped 0 bases, with 12 bases sitting between them. The CDR3 bases are TGTGCCACCGGGACATCCATGAACACTGAAGCTTTCTTT. It is translated as CATGTSMNTEAFF.